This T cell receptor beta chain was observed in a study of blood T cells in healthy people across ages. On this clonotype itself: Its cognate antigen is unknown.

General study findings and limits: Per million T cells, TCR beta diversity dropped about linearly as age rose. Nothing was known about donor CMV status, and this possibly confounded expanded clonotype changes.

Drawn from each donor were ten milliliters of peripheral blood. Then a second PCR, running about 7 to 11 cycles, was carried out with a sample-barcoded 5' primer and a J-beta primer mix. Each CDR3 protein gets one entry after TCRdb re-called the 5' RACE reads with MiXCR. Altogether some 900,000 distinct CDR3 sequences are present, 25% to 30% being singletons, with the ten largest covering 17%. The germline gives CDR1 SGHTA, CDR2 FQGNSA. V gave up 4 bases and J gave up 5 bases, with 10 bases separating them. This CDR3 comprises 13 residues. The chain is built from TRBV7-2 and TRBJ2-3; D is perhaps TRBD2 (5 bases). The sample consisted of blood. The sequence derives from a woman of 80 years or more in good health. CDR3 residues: CASSSTRRDTQYF. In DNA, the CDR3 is TGTGCCAGCAGCTCCACTAGGAGAGATACGCAGTATTTT.